Shown below are 20 T cell receptor beta chains from a single sample sequenced in a study of OX40 agonist ivuxolimab in advanced cancers. Data came from immunoSEQ multiplex PCR; TCRdb stores just in-frame clones and leaves some out. The table records tens of thousands of clones, approximately 94% of them present only once. Specimen: CD4+ or CD8+ T cells sorted from blood, collected in a trial of the OX40 agonist ivuxolimab. Receptors originate from an adult with an advanced solid tumor such as melanoma, head and neck, liver or kidney cancer.

This chain joins TRBV11-2 and TRBJ2-7; 8 bases are a match to TRBD2. V was clipped by 5 bases and J by 1 base; unmatched bases: 4. Per the germline V gene, CDR1 is SGHAT and CDR2 is FQNNGV. The length of the CDR3 is 14 residues. The CDR3 DNA sequence: TGTGCCAGCAGCCCGGGGGGGGCGTCCTACGAGCAGTACTTC. Residues: CASSPGGASYEQYF.

The chain employs TRBV5-6 and TRBJ2-5; D is possibly TRBD2 (5 bases). The V end was cut by 0 bases, the J end by 2 bases, with 8 bases between. This CDR3 has 14 residues. Germline CDR1 is SGHDT and CDR2 is YYEEEE. This chain's CDR3 is CASSLEGLQETQYF. The CDR3, as DNA: TGTGCCAGCAGCTTGGAAGGACTTCAAGAGACCCAGTACTTC.

The chain couples TRBV2 to TRBJ2-2; no clear D gene. Looked up from germline, CDR1 is SNHLY and CDR2 is FYNNEI. The CDR3 is made up of 12 amino acids. With 6 bases removed from V and 4 bases from J, the gap between germline ends came to 6 bases. The CDR3 here is CASRDLTGELFF. The CDR3 bases are TGTGCCAGCAGAGATCTCACCGGGGAGCTGTTTTTT.

V gene TRBV7-6 combines with J gene TRBJ2-7; no reliable D call. CDR1 SGHVS and CDR2 FNYEAQ come from the germline V gene. Trimming took 4 bases from V and 4 from J, leaving 11 bases between them. The CDR3 is made up of 13 amino acids. The CDR3 loop is CASSSTTRYEQYF. The CDR3, as DNA: TGTGCCAGCAGCTCCACGACACGTTACGAGCAGTACTTC.

The V call is TRBV2, the J call TRBJ1-2, with 11 bases that match TRBD1. The CDR3 loop spans 17 amino acids. Germline loops: CDR1 SNHLY, CDR2 FYNNEI. The J segment lost 0 bases and the V segment lost 0 bases, leaving 3 bases of the junction unmatched. The CDR3 here is CASSEAWGQGANYGYTF. The DNA for the CDR3 is TGTGCCAGCAGTGAAGCTTGGGGACAGGGGGCTAACTATGGCTACACCTTC.

CDR3 amino acids: CASSAGLGAYEQYF. The DNA for the CDR3 is TGTGCCAGCAGCGCGGGACTGGGAGCTTACGAGCAGTACTTC. The chain joins TRBV5-4 to TRBJ2-7, with D possibly matching TRBD2 (6 bases). Germline lookup yields CDR1 SGHNT and CDR2 YYREEE (reference sequence). V dropped 4 bases and J dropped 4 bases, with 15 bases sitting between them. The CDR3 covers 14 residues. Variable domain in full (rest from reference TRBV5-4 and TRBJ2-7): ETGVTQSPTHLIKTRGQQVTLRCSSQSGHNTVSWYQQALGQGPQFIFQYYREEENGRGNFPPRFSGLQFPNYSSELNVNALELDDSALYLCASSAGLGAYEQYFGPGTRLTVT.

Only one count was recorded for this clone. The CDR3 region is CASLDLGETQYF. The CDR3 nucleotides are TGTGCCAGCCTGGACCTGGGGGAGACCCAGTACTTC. The chain carries TRBV2 and TRBJ2-5; D is ambiguous. The length of the CDR3 is 12 residues. Trimming shortened V by 8 bases and J by 5 bases, and 12 bases separated the two germline ends. In germline, CDR1 is SNHLY, CDR2 FYNNEI.

This sequence joins TRBV28 and TRBJ2-7; the D call may be TRBD1 or TRBD2 (5 bases each). The germline gives CDR1 MDHEN, CDR2 SYDVKM. V was clipped by 5 bases and J by 6 bases, with 20 bases between them. The CDR3 runs to 15 residues. The CDR3 nucleotides are TGTGCCAGCAGTCCAACGACGGCAGGGAGAGGCGAGCAGTACTTC. This codes for CASSPTTAGRGEQYF. The whole variable domain, filled in from reference TRBV28 and TRBJ2-7, reads DVKVTQSSRYLVKRTGEKVFLECVQDMDHENMFWYRQDPGLGLRLIYFSYDVKMKEKGDIPEGYSVSREKKERFSLILESASTNQTSMYLCASSPTTAGRGEQYFGPGTRLTVT.

This clone was seen a single time. V gene TRBV7-8 combines with J gene TRBJ1-1, with D maybe TRBD1 (5 bases). With 1 base removed from V and 5 bases from J, the gap between germline ends came to 11 bases. Germline V gives CDR1 SGHVS, CDR2 FQNEAQ. CDR3 length: 14 amino acids. CDR3 in DNA: TGTGCCAGCAGCTTAGTCGGCGGGGGAACTGAAGCTTTCTTT. This gives the protein CASSLVGGGTEAFF.

The rearrangement joins TRBV28 to TRBJ1-5; 9 bases are shared with TRBD1. The CDR3 loop spans 15 amino acids. J lost 5 bases, V lost 5 bases, and 7 bases had no gene match. Per germline, CDR1 MDHEN and CDR2 SYDVKM. The CDR3 sequence is CASSPGTGLHQPQHF. CDR3 DNA sequence: TGTGCCAGCAGTCCGGGGACAGGGTTGCATCAGCCCCAGCATTTT. Variable domain in full (rest from reference TRBV28 and TRBJ1-5): DVKVTQSSRYLVKRTGEKVFLECVQDMDHENMFWYRQDPGLGLRLIYFSYDVKMKEKGDIPEGYSVSREKKERFSLILESASTNQTSMYLCASSPGTGLHQPQHFGDGTRLSIL.

This chain joins TRBV28 and TRBJ2-3; TRBD1 matches 7 bases. The CDR3 contains 19 residues. Germline V CDR1 and CDR2: MDHEN, SYDVKM. The V segment lost 3 bases and the J segment 1 base; nucleotides outside the gene matches: 16. Here the CDR3 reads CASSFPPGQVYGGTDTQYF. DNA of the CDR3: TGTGCCAGCAGTTTCCCCCCTGGACAGGTGTACGGGGGCACAGATACGCAGTATTTT.

In DNA, the CDR3 is TGTGCAAGCAGGGCGTCACGTAACTATGGCTACACCTTC. Translated, it gives CASRASRNYGYTF. The gene calls are TRBV21-1 and TRBJ1-2. TRBV21-1 is assigned pseudogene status. The CDR3 runs 13 residues.

This chain links TRBV7-9 with TRBJ2-7, with 8 bases matching TRBD1. J gave up 3 bases and V 4 bases, and 11 bases lay outside the gene matches. CDR3 length: 16 residues. Germline V gene data show CDR1 as SEHNR and CDR2 as FQNEAQ (reference sequence). The CDR3 DNA is TGTGCCAGCAGCTCCCAGTTAGGACAGGGTAGCTACGAGCAGTACTTC. As protein: CASSSQLGQGSYEQYF.

The chain uses TRBV19 and TRBJ2-1; TRBD1 aligns across 9 bases. Germline trimming cut 5 bases from V and 2 bases from J; bases unmatched to any gene: 1. Looked up from germline, CDR1 is LNHDA and CDR2 is SQIVND (reference sequence). The CDR3 covers 14 residues. CDR3 in amino acids: CASSDRGAYNEQFF. CDR3 nucleotide sequence: TGTGCCAGTAGTGACAGGGGGGCCTACAATGAGCAGTTCTTC. The variable domain in full, completed from reference TRBV19 and TRBJ2-1, reads DGGITQSPKYLFRKEGQNVTLSCEQNLNHDAMYWYRQDPGQGLRLIYYSQIVNDFQKGDIAEGYSVSREKKESFPLTVTSAQKNPTAFYLCASSDRGAYNEQFFGPGTRLTVL.

The CDR3 region has the DNA TGCGCCAGCAGCCAAGACCGGGGAACCCACAATGAGCAGTTCTTC. Amino acids: CASSQDRGTHNEQFF. The genes are TRBV4-3 and TRBJ2-1, with D possibly matching TRBD2 (5 bases). The V end lost 0 bases, the J end lost 5 bases, and 11 bases lay between the germline ends. Germline CDR1 is LGHNA and CDR2 is YSLEER. CDR3 length: 15 amino acids.

This clone was seen just once. This rearrangement joins TRBV11-2 to TRBJ2-1, with D possibly matching TRBD1 (6 bases). This CDR3 has 15 amino acids. Germline V gives CDR1 SGHAT, CDR2 FQNNGV. V was clipped by 4 bases and J by 2 bases, with 12 bases between them. CDR3 loop: CASSSGARTYNEQFF. The CDR3 DNA reads TGTGCCAGCAGCTCAGGGGCTCGGACCTACAATGAGCAGTTCTTC.

The genes are TRBV19 and TRBJ2-2; tentative D call: TRBD1 (6 bases). Trimming shortened V by 8 bases and J by 6 bases, and 13 bases separated the two germline ends. Per germline, CDR1 LNHDA and CDR2 SQIVND (reference sequence). CDR3 length: 13 residues. CDR3 protein: CASRMGAAGELFF. The CDR3, as DNA: TGTGCCAGTCGGATGGGGGCAGCCGGGGAGCTGTTTTTT.

Points on this clone: An end of the junction does not agree with germline; a read error may underlie this. CDR3: CASTLGGSTDTQYF. DNA for the CDR3: TGTGCCAGCACCTTAGGGGGGTCTACAGATACGCAGTATTTT. V usage is TRBV11-2 and J usage is TRBJ2-3; D possibly uses TRBD1 or TRBD2 (6 bases each). Germline lookup yields CDR1 SGHAT and CDR2 FQNNGV. The CDR3 loop spans 14 amino acids. The full variable domain, with the rest looked up from reference TRBV11-2 and TRBJ2-3, is EAGVAQSPRYKIIEKRQSVAFWCNPISGHATLYWYQQILGQGPKLLIQFQNNGVVDDSQLPKDRFSAERLKGVDSTLKIQPAKLEDSAVYLCASTLGGSTDTQYFGPGTRLTVL.

This clone occurred once. The genes are TRBV27 and TRBJ1-1, with a tentative D call TRBD1 (6 bases). The CDR3 covers 14 residues. CDR1 MNHEY and CDR2 SMNVEV come from the germline V gene (reference sequence). V was cut by 5 bases and J by 2 bases, with 12 bases left in between. In nucleotides, the CDR3 is TGTGCCAGCAGTCCCCGGGACATTAACACTGAAGCTTTCTTT. Its protein is CASSPRDINTEAFF.

Turning to this clone: One junction end disagrees with the germline gene, perhaps due to a read error. CDR3: CAGSTPGSAGGNTGELFF. CDR3 nucleotide sequence: TGTGCCGGCAGTACCCCAGGTTCAGCGGGAGGGAACACCGGGGAGCTGTTTTTT. J is TRBJ2-2 and V is TRBV27, with 9 bases identical to TRBD2. Per the germline V gene, CDR1 is MNHEY and CDR2 is SMNVEV (reference sequence). The length of the CDR3 is 18 residues.